One sample yielded the 9 T cell receptor beta chains listed below, sequenced in a study of T cells after somatic rescue of genetic block. TCRdb's table, derived via immunoSEQ multiplex PCR, lists solely in-frame clones and lacks some. The repertoire holds tens of thousands of clones, with 92% as singletons. Sample: peripheral blood mononuclear cells (PBMCs). Receptors originate from a man in his forties or fifties.

V gene TRBV5-1 combines with J gene TRBJ2-7, with D possibly matching TRBD2 (7 bases). The CDR3 totals 15 residues. The V gene lost 5 bases and the J gene lost 0 bases, with 15 bases spanning the gap. Per the germline V gene, CDR1 is SGHRS and CDR2 is YFSETQ. The CDR3 loop reads CASRGGPASSYEQYF. The CDR3 DNA sequence: TGCGCCAGCAGGGGGGGGCCTGCTTCCTCCTACGAGCAGTACTTC.

V usage is TRBV30 and J usage is TRBJ1-4, with unresolved D. The CDR3 extends over 13 amino acids. V lost 3 bases and J 8 bases, leaving 13 bases between the germline ends. In germline, CDR1 is GTSNPN, CDR2 SVGIG (reference sequence). DNA of the CDR3: TGTGCCTGGAGCCGGACGACGAGGGAAAAACTGTTTTTT. It codes for CAWSRTTREKLFF.

The CDR3 loop is CASSLPAPLAGRGTQYF. The DNA for the CDR3 is TGTGCCAGCAGTCTCCCCGCCCCACTAGCGGGACGTGGTACGCAGTATTTT. The V and J genes are TRBV7-9 and TRBJ2-3; the match to TRBD2 covers 10 bases. The CDR3 consists of 17 residues. Looked up from germline, CDR1 is SEHNR and CDR2 is FQNEAQ (reference sequence). J gave up 8 bases and V 6 bases, and 17 bases lay outside the gene matches.

This chain uses TRBV6-5 with TRBJ2-7, with 7 bases that match TRBD2. The CDR3 has 13 amino acids. Losses at the gene ends were 4 bases for V and 3 bases for J; bases not matched to a gene: 3. From germline, CDR1 is MNHEY and CDR2 SVGAGI. CDR3 bases: TGTGCCAGCAGTTTCGGCGGGAGCTACGAGCAGTACTTC. It translates to CASSFGGSYEQYF.

This chain uses TRBV15 with TRBJ2-3; weak D call: TRBD1 (5 bases). V lost 4 bases to trimming and J lost 0 bases, with 8 bases between them. CDR1 LNHNV and CDR2 YYDKDF come from the germline V gene (reference sequence). This CDR3 contains 14 residues. CDR3 protein: CATSKTASTDTQYF. The DNA of the CDR3 is TGTGCCACCAGCAAGACAGCCAGCACAGATACGCAGTATTTT.

V is TRBV27 and J is TRBJ2-2; no clear D gene. The CDR3 is made up of 14 amino acids. Trimming left V 3 bases short and J 2 bases short, with 7 bases between. The V gene's germline CDR1 is MNHEY and CDR2 SMNVEV (reference sequence). CDR3 amino acids: CASSFSSNTGELFF. Here the CDR3 DNA reads TGTGCCAGCAGTTTCAGTAGCAACACCGGGGAGCTGTTTTTT.

This clone was seen just once. The chain carries TRBV5-4 and TRBJ2-5, with TRBD2 matching over 10 bases. Germline lookup yields CDR1 SGHNT and CDR2 YYREEE (reference sequence). CDR3 length: 16 amino acids. J was trimmed by 4 bases and V by 3 bases; bases with no gene match: 9. CDR3 in DNA: TGTGCCAGCAGCTCACGAGCGGGGGGGCGGTTAGAGACCCAGTACTTC. Translated, it gives CASSSRAGGRLETQYF.

The chain uses TRBV10-3 and TRBJ1-5, with 9 bases lining up with TRBD1. The CDR3 sequence is 15 residues long. Trimming at V came to 6 bases and at J to 0 bases, leaving 3 bases not matched to a gene. The germline CDR1 and CDR2 sequences are ENHRY and SYGVKD. DNA of the CDR3: TGTGCCATCAGGGCGACAGGGGGTAGCAATCAGCCCCAGCATTTT. Residues: CAIRATGGSNQPQHF.

V usage is TRBV18 and J usage is TRBJ2-2, with D perhaps assigned TRBD1 or TRBD2 (5 bases each). The CDR3 covers 17 residues. In germline, CDR1 is KGHSH, CDR2 LQKENI. Between the trimmed V and J ends, which lost 3 bases and 4 bases, there was a span of 18 bases. The CDR3 protein is CASSPLSSGRATGELFF. CDR3 coding DNA: TGTGCCAGCTCACCCCTCTCTTCGGGGCGCGCCACCGGGGAGCTGTTTTTT. Complete variable domain (other parts from reference TRBV18 and TRBJ2-2): NAGVMQNPRHLVRRRGQEARLRCSPMKGHSHVYWYRQLPEEGLKFMVYLQKENIIDESGMPKERFSAEFPKEGPSILRIQQVVRGDSAAYFCASSPLSSGRATGELFFGEGSRLTVL.